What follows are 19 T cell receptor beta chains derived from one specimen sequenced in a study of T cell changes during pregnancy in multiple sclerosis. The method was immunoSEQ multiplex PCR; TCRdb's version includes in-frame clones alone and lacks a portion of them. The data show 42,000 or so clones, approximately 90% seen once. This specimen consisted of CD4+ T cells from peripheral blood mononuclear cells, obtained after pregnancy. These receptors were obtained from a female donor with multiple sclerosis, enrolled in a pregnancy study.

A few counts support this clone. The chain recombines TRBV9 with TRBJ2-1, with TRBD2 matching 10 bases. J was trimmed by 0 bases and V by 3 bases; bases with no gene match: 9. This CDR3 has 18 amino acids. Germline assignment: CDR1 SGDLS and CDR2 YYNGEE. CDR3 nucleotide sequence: TGTGCCAGCAGCGGTCTTAGCGGGGGGCGAGGCTCCTACAATGAGCAGTTCTTC. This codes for CASSGLSGGRGSYNEQFF.

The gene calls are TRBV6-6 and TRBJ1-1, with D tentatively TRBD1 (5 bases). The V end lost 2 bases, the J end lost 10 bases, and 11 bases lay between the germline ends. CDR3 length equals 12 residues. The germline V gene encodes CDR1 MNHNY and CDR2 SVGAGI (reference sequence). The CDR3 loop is CASSYGQGGAFF. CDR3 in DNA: TGTGCCAGCAGTTACGGGCAGGGTGGAGCTTTCTTT.

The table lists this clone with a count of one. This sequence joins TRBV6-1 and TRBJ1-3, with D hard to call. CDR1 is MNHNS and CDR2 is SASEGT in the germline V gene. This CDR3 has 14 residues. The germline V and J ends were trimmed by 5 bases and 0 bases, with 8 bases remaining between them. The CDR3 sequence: CASSSPYSGNTIYF. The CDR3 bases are TGTGCCAGCAGTTCTCCCTACTCTGGAAACACCATATATTTT.

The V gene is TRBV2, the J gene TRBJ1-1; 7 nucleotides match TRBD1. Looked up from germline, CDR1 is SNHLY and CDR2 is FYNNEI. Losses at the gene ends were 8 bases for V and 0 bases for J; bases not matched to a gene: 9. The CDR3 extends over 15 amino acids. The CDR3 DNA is TGTGCCAGCGAGGGGACAGCTTACATGAACACTGAAGCTTTCTTT. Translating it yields CASEGTAYMNTEAFF.

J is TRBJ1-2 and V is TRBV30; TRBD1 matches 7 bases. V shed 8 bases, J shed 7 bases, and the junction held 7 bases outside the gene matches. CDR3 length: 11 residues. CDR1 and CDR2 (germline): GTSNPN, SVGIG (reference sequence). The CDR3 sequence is CARSTGLGYTF. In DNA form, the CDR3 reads TGTGCCCGGTCGACAGGGCTTGGCTACACCTTC.

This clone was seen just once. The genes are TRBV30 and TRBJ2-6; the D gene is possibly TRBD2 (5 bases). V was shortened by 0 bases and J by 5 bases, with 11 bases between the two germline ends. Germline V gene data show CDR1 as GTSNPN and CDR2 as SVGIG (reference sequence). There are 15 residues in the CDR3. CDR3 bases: TGTGCCTGGAGTGTGCGAGGGCTATGGGCCAACGTCCTGACTTTC. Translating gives CAWSVRGLWANVLTF.

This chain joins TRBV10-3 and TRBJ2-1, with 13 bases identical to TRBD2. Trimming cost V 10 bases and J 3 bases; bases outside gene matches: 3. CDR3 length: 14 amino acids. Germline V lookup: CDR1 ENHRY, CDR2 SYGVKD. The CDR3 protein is CATRTSGGYNEQFF. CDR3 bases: TGTGCCACCAGGACTAGCGGGGGCTACAATGAGCAGTTCTTC.

CDR3 amino acids: CASRETGTNQPQHF. CDR3 DNA: TGCGCCAGCAGGGAAACAGGGACCAATCAGCCCCAGCATTTT. The chain joins TRBV10-2 to TRBJ1-5, with a weak D call TRBD1 (6 bases). Trimming cost V 6 bases and J 3 bases, with 12 bases left between them. This CDR3 has 14 residues. Germline V CDR1 and CDR2: WSHSY, SAAADI.

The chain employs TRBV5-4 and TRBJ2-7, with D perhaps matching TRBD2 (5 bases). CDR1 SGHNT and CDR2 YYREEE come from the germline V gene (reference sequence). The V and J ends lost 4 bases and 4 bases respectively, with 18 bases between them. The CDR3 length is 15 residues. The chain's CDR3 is CASSPGAGGAYEQYF. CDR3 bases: TGTGCCAGCAGCCCAGGTGCAGGAGGAGCGTACGAGCAGTACTTC.

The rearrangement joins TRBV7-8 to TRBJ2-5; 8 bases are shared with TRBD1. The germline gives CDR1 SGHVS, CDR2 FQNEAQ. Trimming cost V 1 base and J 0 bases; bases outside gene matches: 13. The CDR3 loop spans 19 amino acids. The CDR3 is CASSLGSSGTGTHQETQYF. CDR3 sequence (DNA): TGTGCCAGCAGCTTAGGGTCTTCCGGGACAGGAACTCACCAAGAGACCCAGTACTTC. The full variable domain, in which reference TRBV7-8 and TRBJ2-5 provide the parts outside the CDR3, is GAGVSQSPRYKVAKRGQDVALRCDPISGHVSLFWYQQALGQGPEFLTYFQNEAQLDKSGLPSDRFFAERPEGSVSTLKIQRTQQEDSAVYLCASSLGSSGTGTHQETQYFGPGTRLLVL.

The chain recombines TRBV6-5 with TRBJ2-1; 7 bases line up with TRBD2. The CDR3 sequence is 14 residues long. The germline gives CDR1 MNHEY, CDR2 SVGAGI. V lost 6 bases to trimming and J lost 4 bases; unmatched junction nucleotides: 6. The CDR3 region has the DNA TGTGCCAGCAGCCCACCCGGGGGGTACAATGAGCAGTTCTTC. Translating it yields CASSPPGGYNEQFF.

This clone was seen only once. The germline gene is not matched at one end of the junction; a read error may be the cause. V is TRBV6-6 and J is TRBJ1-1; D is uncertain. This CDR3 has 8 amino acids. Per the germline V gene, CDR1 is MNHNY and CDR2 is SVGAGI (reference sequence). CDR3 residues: CASSQLIF. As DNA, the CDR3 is TGTGCCAGCAGTCAGTTGATCTTT.

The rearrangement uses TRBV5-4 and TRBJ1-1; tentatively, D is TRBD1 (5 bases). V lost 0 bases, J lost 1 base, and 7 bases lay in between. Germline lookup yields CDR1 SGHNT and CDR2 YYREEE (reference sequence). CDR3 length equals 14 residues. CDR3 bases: TGTGCCAGCAGCTTGGTGGACAAGAACACTGAAGCTTTCTTT. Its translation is CASSLVDKNTEAFF.

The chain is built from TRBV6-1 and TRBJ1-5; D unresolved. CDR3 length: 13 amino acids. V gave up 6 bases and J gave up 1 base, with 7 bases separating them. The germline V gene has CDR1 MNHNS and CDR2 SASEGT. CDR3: CASSTGSNQPQHF. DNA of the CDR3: TGTGCCAGCAGCACGGGAAGCAATCAGCCCCAGCATTTT.

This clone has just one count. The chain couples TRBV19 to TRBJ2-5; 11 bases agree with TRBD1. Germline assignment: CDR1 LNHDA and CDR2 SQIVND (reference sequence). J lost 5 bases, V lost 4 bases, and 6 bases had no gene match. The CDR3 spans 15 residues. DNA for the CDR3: TGTGCCAGTAGTAGTGGACAGGGGGCTTGGGAGACCCAGTACTTC. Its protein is CASSSGQGAWETQYF.

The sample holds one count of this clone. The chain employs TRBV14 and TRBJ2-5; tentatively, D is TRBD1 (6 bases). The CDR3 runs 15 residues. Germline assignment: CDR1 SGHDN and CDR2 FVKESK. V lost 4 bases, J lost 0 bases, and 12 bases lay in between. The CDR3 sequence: CASSRSRDNQETQYF. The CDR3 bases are TGTGCCAGCAGCCGAAGCCGGGACAACCAAGAGACCCAGTACTTC.

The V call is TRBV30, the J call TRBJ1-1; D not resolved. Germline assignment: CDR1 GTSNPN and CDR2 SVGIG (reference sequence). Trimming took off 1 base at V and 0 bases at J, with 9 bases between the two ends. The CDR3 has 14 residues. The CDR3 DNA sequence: TGTGCCTGGAGTGAAACACCCCTGAACACTGAAGCTTTCTTT. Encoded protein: CAWSETPLNTEAFF.

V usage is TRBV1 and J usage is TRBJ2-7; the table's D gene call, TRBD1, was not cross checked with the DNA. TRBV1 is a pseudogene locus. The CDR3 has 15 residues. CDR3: CTSSPPGGHSYEQYF. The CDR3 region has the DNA TGCACCAGCAGCCCCCCAGGGGGACACTCCTACGAGCAGTACTTC.

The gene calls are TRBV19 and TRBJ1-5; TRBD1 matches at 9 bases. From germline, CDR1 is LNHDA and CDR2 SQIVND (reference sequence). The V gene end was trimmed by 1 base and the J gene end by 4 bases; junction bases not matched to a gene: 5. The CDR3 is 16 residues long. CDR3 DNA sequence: TGTGCCAGTAGTATAGCACAGGGGGCTCCGAATCAGCCCCAGCATTTT. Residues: CASSIAQGAPNQPQHF.